The 13 T cell receptor beta chains listed next were all sequenced from one sample in a study of blood T cell repertoires in COVID-19. Some clones are missing from TCRdb's copy, which holds only in-frame ones; the method was immunoSEQ multiplex PCR. The profile shows around 390,000 clones, approximately 90% of them singletons. Material: PBMCs or T cells enriched from blood (not recorded which). The receptors were sampled from a woman between 50 and 59 years old who had recovered from COVID-19.

The DNA of the CDR3 is TGCAGTGCCCTAGAGGAGACCCAGTACTTC. It codes for CSALEETQYF. The V call is TRBV20-1, the J call TRBJ2-5; D ambiguous. Germline loops: CDR1 DFQATT, CDR2 SNEGSKA (reference sequence). V was pared by 6 bases and J by 5 bases, with 7 bases between. The CDR3 spans 10 residues.

This clone was recorded a few times. The CDR3 coding sequence is TGTGCCAGCACCTATTCGGGACAAGGACTTGGCTACACCTTC. Amino acids: CASTYSGQGLGYTF. This rearrangement joins TRBV11-3 to TRBJ1-2; weak D call: TRBD1 (6 bases). Germline V gives CDR1 SGHNT, CDR2 YENEEA. V lost 7 bases and J 7 bases, leaving 19 bases between the germline ends. CDR3 length: 14 amino acids.

V and J are TRBV3-1 (or the pseudogene TRBV3-2) and TRBJ2-1; D is uncertain. Trimming cost V 5 bases and J 9 bases, with 8 bases left between them. CDR1 is LGHDT and CDR2 is YNNKEL in the germline V gene (reference sequence). This CDR3 spans 11 amino acids. CDR3 in amino acids: CASSGAGEQFF. The CDR3 DNA follows: TGTGCCAGCAGCGGAGCCGGTGAGCAGTTCTTC.

The chain joins TRBV9 to TRBJ1-2; D is unclear. V was shortened by 3 bases and J by 4 bases, with 10 bases between the two germline ends. Germline loops: CDR1 SGDLS, CDR2 YYNGEE. The CDR3 loop spans 13 amino acids. The CDR3: CASSDQAGYGYTF. Here the CDR3 DNA reads TGTGCCAGCAGCGATCAGGCAGGCTATGGCTACACCTTC.

The genes are TRBV2 and TRBJ1-3, with no clear D. Between the trimmed V and J ends, which lost 0 bases and 8 bases, there was a span of 5 bases. Germline loops: CDR1 SNHLY, CDR2 FYNNEI. This CDR3 region has 12 residues. As DNA, the CDR3 is TGTGCCAGCAGTGAAGCCGCGTACACCATATATTTT. This codes for CASSEAAYTIYF. Full variable domain (missing parts from reference TRBV2 and TRBJ1-3): EPEVTQTPSHQVTQMGQEVILRCVPISNHLYFYWYRQILGQKVEFLVSFYNNEISEKSEIFDDQFSVERPDGSNFTLKIRSTKLEDSAMYFCASSEAAYTIYFGEGSWLTVV.

V usage is TRBV19 and J usage is TRBJ2-2; 8 bases map to TRBD2. V trimming: 4 bases; J trimming: 5 bases; junction bases outside the gene matches: 6. Germline V gene sequence: CDR1 LNHDA, CDR2 SQIVND (reference sequence). This CDR3 contains 15 residues. The CDR3 sequence is CASSTGGPRTGELFF. As DNA, the CDR3 is TGTGCCAGTAGTACGGGGGGGCCACGAACCGGGGAGCTGTTTTTT.

The J gene is TRBJ1-5, the V gene TRBV24-1; 9 bases are a match to TRBD1. V lost 4 bases and J lost 0; bases outside the gene matches: 6. Germline values: CDR1 KGHDR, CDR2 SFDVKD. This CDR3 spans 17 amino acids. The CDR3 region has the DNA TGTGCCACCAGTGACCCCAGGGACAGGGATAGCAATCAGCCCCAGCATTTT. This codes for CATSDPRDRDSNQPQHF.

The chain joins TRBV24-1 to TRBJ2-1; TRBD2 agrees at 7 bases. Germline V gene data show CDR1 as KGHDR and CDR2 as SFDVKD. Germline trimming cut 1 base from V and 1 base from J; bases unmatched to any gene: 0. The CDR3 length is 15 residues. The CDR3 DNA is TGTGCCACCAGTGATTTAGCGGGATCCTACAATGAGCAGTTCTTC. The encoded protein is CATSDLAGSYNEQFF.

The chain employs TRBV27 and TRBJ2-7, with TRBD2 matching 9 bases. The V segment lost 5 bases and the J segment 1 base; nucleotides outside the gene matches: 6. Germline assignment: CDR1 MNHEY and CDR2 SMNVEV (reference sequence). This CDR3 contains 15 residues. CDR3 bases: TGTGCCAGCAGTCTCGGGACTAGCCCTTCCTACGAGCAGTACTTC. Translating it yields CASSLGTSPSYEQYF.

V usage is TRBV7-2 and J usage is TRBJ1-2, with a possible D match to TRBD1 (5 bases). Germline CDR1 SGHTA, CDR2 FQGNSA. This CDR3 is 12 amino acids long. V lost 5 bases and J lost 7, with 11 bases in between. This CDR3 reads CASSELGGGYTF. Here the CDR3 DNA reads TGTGCCAGCAGCGAGCTGGGGGGTGGCTACACCTTC.

CDR3 bases: TGTGCCAGCAGTTGGGGACTTAGGGGGGGCACTGAAGCTTTCTTT. Translating it yields CASSWGLRGGTEAFF. The rearrangement links TRBV27 to TRBJ1-1, with D tentatively TRBD1 (6 bases). The CDR3 sequence is 15 residues long. The V end lost 4 bases, the J end lost 4 bases, and 16 bases lay between the germline ends. CDR1 and CDR2 from the germline V gene are MNHEY and SMNVEV (reference sequence).

This rearrangement joins TRBV29-1 to TRBJ2-3; D unclear. The CDR3 length is 16 residues. Trimming left V 0 bases short and J 0 bases short, with 13 bases between. From germline, CDR1 is SQVTM and CDR2 ANQGSEA. CDR3 nucleotides: TGCAGCGTTGAAGATTACTGGGCAGGAAGCACAGATACGCAGTATTTT. It translates to CSVEDYWAGSTDTQYF.

As to this clone: Other DNA sequences of this sample code for an identical CDR3. The rearrangement links TRBV2 to TRBJ1-5; D perhaps matches TRBD1 (6 bases). Per the germline V gene, CDR1 is SNHLY and CDR2 is FYNNEI. V was trimmed by 4 bases and J by 2 bases, leaving 6 bases between them. The CDR3 runs to 13 residues. The DNA of the CDR3 is TGTGCCAGCAGTGGGACAGGCAATCAGCCCCAGCATTTT. Amino acid sequence: CASSGTGNQPQHF.